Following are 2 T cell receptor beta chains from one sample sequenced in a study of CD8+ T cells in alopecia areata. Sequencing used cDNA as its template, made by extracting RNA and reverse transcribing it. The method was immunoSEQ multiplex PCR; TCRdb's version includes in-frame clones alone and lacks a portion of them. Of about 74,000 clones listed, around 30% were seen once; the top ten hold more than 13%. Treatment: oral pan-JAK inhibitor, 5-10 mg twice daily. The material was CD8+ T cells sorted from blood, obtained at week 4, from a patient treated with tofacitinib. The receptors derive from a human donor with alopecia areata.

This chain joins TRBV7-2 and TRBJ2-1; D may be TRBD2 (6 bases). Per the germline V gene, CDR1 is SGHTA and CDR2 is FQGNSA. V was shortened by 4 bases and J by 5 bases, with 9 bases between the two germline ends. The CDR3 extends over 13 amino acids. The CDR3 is CASSSGLHNEQFF. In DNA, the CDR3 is TGTGCCAGCAGCTCGGGACTTCACAATGAGCAGTTCTTC.

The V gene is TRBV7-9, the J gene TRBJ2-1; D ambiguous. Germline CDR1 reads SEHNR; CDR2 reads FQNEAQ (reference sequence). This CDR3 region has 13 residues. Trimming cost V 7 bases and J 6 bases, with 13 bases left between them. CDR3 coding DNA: TGTGCCAGCACCTCCGACTCTATCAATGAGCAGTTCTTC. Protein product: CASTSDSINEQFF. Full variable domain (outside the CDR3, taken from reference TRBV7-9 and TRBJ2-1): DTGVSQNPRHKITKRGQNVTFRCDPISEHNRLYWYRQTLGQGPEFLTYFQNEAQLEKSRLLSDRFSAERPKGSFSTLEIQRTEQGDSAMYLCASTSDSINEQFFGPGTRLTVL.